Sequencing of this T cell receptor (beta chain) was carried out in a study of human T cells and chemical hapten exposure (dated by TCRdb to the early 2020s). Context from the whole study: For sensitization, 2% DPC in acetone was applied to a 2 cm by 2 cm area of upper inner arm skin. The patient cohort, mostly female, included alopecia areata with under or over 50% scalp involvement, alopecia totalis and alopecia universalis. Weekly therapeutic DPC doses were additionally applied to the scalp of patients throughout the roughly 25-week study period. For TCR sequencing, blood came from 25 to 35 alopecia patients at anywhere from one to four time points (pre-sensitization, 2, 6 and 24 weeks). In alopecia patients, the study followed how the peripheral blood TCR repertoire changed in vivo over primary and secondary sensitization to diphenylcyclopropenone (DPC), a hapten. Patch tests used Finn chambers with 0.01% DPC on the upper back, scored after 6 days by International Contact Dermatitis Research Group standards. Blood was sampled from patients pre-sensitization (week 0) and at 2, 6 and about 24 weeks after DPC sensitization. Libraries were combined into a pool for sequencing, and differences in TCR yield between samples came mainly from small differences in library volumes within the pool. The research as a whole found: The number of PT1 expanded TCRs positively correlated with patch test score, significant at thresholds 8, 16 and 32 but not 4. DPC sensitization did not change the number of TCRs with a frequency above 1 in 1000, and there was no evidence of changes in global repertoire structure. Compared with pre-sensitization or healthy control sets, expanded TCRs formed significantly more large CDR3 similarity clusters, which is consistent with antigen-driven responses. All patients had alopecia, a presumed autoimmune disease, so their immune response might differ from that of healthy individuals. Repeated subsampling changed both the strength of the expansion versus patch-test correlation and the threshold at which that correlation became significant.

Read against the paper, the sample's time point label means: patch test 2, 6 weeks after DPC sensitization. This sample's treatment or condition label indicates: therapeutic diphenylcyclopropenone sensitization with weekly scalp DPC. At every patch-test visit, the blood draw took place before the patch test was put on. To be eligible, patients had to be aged 18 to 70, diagnosed with alopecia and judged suitable for DPC therapy, while pregnant patients were excluded. Total RNA was extracted from unfractionated whole blood collected in Tempus Blood RNA tubes. Library preparation employed RACE. The listed sequencing device is NextSeq 500. During library preparation, unique molecular identifiers were attached to individual cDNA molecules so that TCRs could be counted quantitatively and reproducibly. From each blood RNA sample, both TCR alpha and TCR beta chains were sequenced. The published analysis was carried out like this. Samples had a median of roughly 99,000 TCRs, with a range from about 23,224 to 700,000. The Decombinator software suite was used to annotate the V, J and CDR3 of the TCR reads. Every sample was subsampled to the same number of TCRs (28,000) for the PS versus PT1 abundance plots. Expanded TCRs were defined as absent before sensitization and observed at least eight times at the 2-week time point. TCRdb reprocessing: public reads trimmed at Q25 with fastp, clones called with MiXCR, in-frame beta chains kept. Rows merge per CDR3 protein into single entries with the most common DNA and genes. It is TCRdb's table, rather than the study itself, that gives the V and J calls and clone size. This sample holds about 400,000 distinct CDR3 sequences; about 6.3% were observed only once. The top ten clonotypes cover 4.5% to 6% of the sample.

V loses 6 bases, J loses 6 bases, and the germline ends lie 14 bases apart. Counted from cysteine to phenylalanine, this CDR3 has 13 amino acids. Only the CDR3 region is kept as DNA, spanning 39 bases read in frame from base 1. For this clonotype: Its antigen remains unidentified. It has no much larger one-base neighbor in the sample; base qualities were not kept.

This sequence was found in a woman aged 18-35 years with alopecia areata. Some clones in this sample may be carry-over from other donors' samples. Recombination joined TRBV12-3 or TRBV12-4 with TRBJ1-2, with the D segment identity uncertain. Sequencing was performed on whole blood, taken in connection with sensitization to the hapten diphenylcyclopropenone (DPC). The sequenced DNA is TGTGCCAGCAGGGCCGCGGGAGGCAATGGCTACACCTTC. This sequence encodes CASRAAGGNGYTF.